Below are 7 T cell receptor beta chains sequenced from a single sample in a study of blood T cell repertoires in COVID-19. Sequenced by immunoSEQ multiplex PCR; TCRdb stores in-frame clones only, minus some. The sample consists of tens of thousands of clones, less than 80% of them appearing once. Sequenced sample: peripheral blood. The receptors derive from a human donor in a cohort sampled during active COVID-19.

A note on this clone: At one of its ends the junction is not consistent with the germline gene, which may arise from a read error. The gene calls are TRBV7-7 and TRBJ2-7; 7 nucleotides agree with TRBD2. The CDR3 runs 14 residues. Germline values: CDR1 SSHAT, CDR2 FNYEAQ (reference sequence). The CDR3 bases are TGTGCTAGCAGCCCCACTAGCGTATCCTACGAGCAGTACTTC. It translates to CASSPTSVSYEQYF.

In its sample, this clone was seen a few times. This rearrangement joins TRBV19 to TRBJ2-3; tentative D call: TRBD1 (6 bases). This CDR3 is built from 14 residues. The V gene's germline CDR1 is LNHDA and CDR2 SQIVND (reference sequence). V was shortened by 10 bases and J by 3 bases, with 17 bases between the two germline ends. The CDR3 region is CATYGQGPTDTQYF. For the CDR3, the DNA is TGTGCCACCTATGGGCAGGGGCCGACAGATACGCAGTATTTT.

This clone has just one count. The chain employs TRBV5-1 and TRBJ2-1; 8 positions agree with TRBD1. The CDR3 totals 17 residues. V gave up 0 bases and J gave up 7 bases; unmatched junction bases: 12. Germline CDR1 SGHRS, CDR2 YFSETQ. The DNA of the CDR3 is TGCGCCAGCAGCTTGGGACAGGGGATACACCTCGGGAATGAGCAGTTCTTC. Protein product: CASSLGQGIHLGNEQFF.

The genes are TRBV25-1 and TRBJ2-7; the match to TRBD2 covers 8 bases. CDR3 length: 15 residues. Germline lookup yields CDR1 MGHDK and CDR2 SYGVNS. V shed 1 base and J 0 bases; nucleotides not matched to a gene: 2. CDR3 amino acids: CASSEFSGISYEQYF. For the CDR3, the DNA is TGTGCCAGCAGTGAATTTAGCGGGATCTCCTACGAGCAGTACTTC.

V usage is TRBV5-5 and J usage is TRBJ2-1; the D gene is possibly TRBD2 (5 bases). The CDR3 spans 15 residues. Trimming left V 3 bases short and J 1 base short, with 11 bases between. Per the germline V gene, CDR1 is SGHKS and CDR2 is YYEKEE (reference sequence). CDR3 amino acids: CASSSDLFSYNEQFF. The CDR3 region has the DNA TGTGCCAGCAGCTCGGACTTATTTTCCTACAATGAGCAGTTCTTC.

The rearrangement links TRBV25-1 to TRBJ1-6, with no clear D. The CDR3 has 15 residues. Trimming took off 6 bases at V and 0 bases at J, with 9 bases between the two ends. Looked up from germline, CDR1 is MGHDK and CDR2 is SYGVNS. The CDR3 DNA follows: TGTGCCAGCAGGAGAGGGAGCTCCTATAATTCACCCCTCCACTTT. Translating it yields CASRRGSSYNSPLHF.

The chain has TRBV6-1 and TRBJ1-4; no reliable D call. Germline V CDR1 and CDR2: MNHNS, SASEGT. Trimming left V 3 bases short and J 8 bases short, with 13 bases between. The CDR3 is 14 amino acids. The CDR3 region has the DNA TGTGCCAGCAGTGACGTCGGAGAAGGCGAAAAACTGTTTTTT. This sequence encodes CASSDVGEGEKLFF.